Presented here are 5 T cell receptor beta chains from one specimen sequenced in a study of shared clonotypes between healthy human individuals. Sequencing used immunoSEQ multiplex PCR; TCRdb keeps in-frame clones, though not all of them. This table has 950,000 to 1,100,000 clones, around four fifths appearing once. The sample taken for sequencing was memory CD4+ T cells sorted from blood. Subset: CD45RA-negative fraction. All receptors derive from a man between 18 and 29 years old in good health.

This clone appeared a few times. CDR3: CAWGGREQYF. In DNA form, the CDR3 reads TGTGCCTGGGGAGGGAGGGAGCAGTACTTC. The V gene is TRBV30, the J gene TRBJ2-7; a weak D match, TRBD2 (6 bases). Per germline, CDR1 GTSNPN and CDR2 SVGIG (reference sequence). The CDR3 loop spans 10 amino acids. V dropped 5 bases and J dropped 7 bases, with 9 bases sitting between them.

The chain uses TRBV18 and TRBJ2-5, with TRBD1 as a possible D gene (6 bases). Trimming left V 3 bases short and J 5 bases short, with 10 bases between. Germline lookup yields CDR1 KGHSH and CDR2 LQKENI. CDR3 size: 13 residues. The CDR3 DNA is TGTGCCAGCTCACCTCACAGGGCTGAGACCCAGTACTTC. It is translated as CASSPHRAETQYF.

The chain links TRBV14 to TRBJ2-7; the D is unclear. Trimming removed 4 bases at V and 3 bases at J, with 7 bases between. Germline CDR1 is SGHDN and CDR2 is FVKESK. The CDR3 consists of 12 residues. The CDR3 spells CASSRSYYEQYF. The CDR3 DNA reads as TGTGCCAGCAGCCGGAGTTACTACGAGCAGTACTTC.

The table lists this clone with a count of one. The rearrangement uses TRBV29-1 and TRBJ2-3; D not resolved. Germline CDR1 SQVTM, CDR2 ANQGSEA. The CDR3 length is 10 residues. Between the trimmed V and J ends, which lost 4 bases and 10 bases, there was a span of 9 bases. CDR3 DNA sequence: TGCAGCGTTGTAGAAACTGCGCAGTATTTT. This gives the protein CSVVETAQYF.

About this clone itself: Within the sample, other DNA sequences also encode this same CDR3. The DNA of the CDR3 is TGTGCCAGCTCACCTACAGGCACAGATACGCAGTATTTT. Translation gives CASSPTGTDTQYF. The chain joins TRBV18 to TRBJ2-3; D is unclear. The CDR3 runs 13 residues. From germline, CDR1 is KGHSH and CDR2 LQKENI. V was shortened by 3 bases and J by 1 base, with 5 bases between the two germline ends.